A single sample gave rise to the 3 T cell receptor beta chains below, sequenced in a study of CD8 T cells in ankylosing spondylitis. Points from the study as a whole: The study identified a TCR beta motif of seven or eight highly homologous variants that appeared characteristic of ankylosing spondylitis blood.

Each CDR3 protein gets one entry after TCRdb re-called the 5' RACE reads with MiXCR. The sample includes 250,000 to 350,000 distinct CDR3 sequences, around 8% of them seen just once. These receptors have no identified antigens. The sequenced material came from blood, either unsorted or a sorted T cell fraction (not recorded which). These receptors came from a male donor with ankylosing spondylitis.

Many counts were recorded for this clonotype. This CDR3 is CASSWGPRTSGRAGEQFF. DNA of the CDR3: TGTGCCAGCAGCTGGGGGCCCCGGACTAGCGGGAGGGCCGGTGAGCAGTTCTTC. The rearrangement links TRBV5-6 to TRBJ2-1; 15 bases line up with TRBD2. Germline trimming cut 3 bases from V and 9 bases from J; bases unmatched to any gene: 13. Germline V lookup: CDR1 SGHDT, CDR2 YYEEEE. The CDR3 spans 18 residues.

The sample holds many counts of this clonotype. For the CDR3, the DNA is TGTGCCAGCAGCCCCCCTTCTATTGGCGAGCAGTACTTC. Encoded protein: CASSPPSIGEQYF. The rearrangement uses TRBV28 and TRBJ2-7, with D unresolved. CDR3 length: 13 residues. V dropped 6 bases and J dropped 6 bases, with 15 bases sitting between them. From germline, CDR1 is MDHEN and CDR2 SYDVKM.

At least ten counts were recorded for this clonotype. V and J are TRBV7-6 and TRBJ2-2; TRBD2 matches at 9 bases. Trimming removed 1 base from V and 3 bases from J; junction bases left unmatched: 6. CDR1 is SGHVS, CDR2 FNYEAQ, per germline. The CDR3 consists of 17 residues. CDR3 nucleotides: TGTGCCAGCAGCTTAGGAGGACTAGCGAGTTACACCGGGGAGCTGTTTTTT. Translated, it gives CASSLGGLASYTGELFF.